One sample yielded the 32 T cell receptor beta chains listed below, sequenced in a study of cytomegalovirus exposure and HLA in healthy donors (dated by TCRdb to about 2017). Receptor libraries were prepared by the immunoSEQ multiplex PCR assay. The multiplex PCR relied on a mix of 60 forward primers for TCR Vbeta segments and 13 reverse primers for TCR Jbeta segments. TCRdb limited this immuneACCESS table to in-frame rearrangements with V and J called. A share of clones is missing; checked studies link under half to unresolved V genes, and the rest is unexplained. The sample records about 85,000 clones, approximately 80% of which are singletons. Of the sample, roughly a quarter is held by the ten largest clones. What was sequenced was PBMCs. All receptors come from a woman in her forties or fifties in good health and CMV-seropositive.

The gene calls are TRBV9 and TRBJ1-2; D gene ambiguous. This CDR3 spans 14 amino acids. The V and J ends lost 3 bases and 2 bases respectively, with 11 bases between them. Per the germline V gene, CDR1 is SGDLS and CDR2 is YYNGEE. CDR3 in amino acids: CASSGAGSNYGYTF. In DNA form, the CDR3 reads TGTGCCAGCAGCGGGGCAGGAAGCAACTATGGCTACACCTTC.

The rearrangement joins TRBV9 to TRBJ2-5; TRBD2 matches at 7 bases. CDR3 length equals 17 residues. From germline, CDR1 is SGDLS and CDR2 YYNGEE. V shed 0 bases and J 5 bases; nucleotides not matched to a gene: 13. CDR3 bases: TGTGCCAGCAGCGTAGATGCGGGAGTGGGAGTTGGGGAGACCCAGTACTTC. Residues: CASSVDAGVGVGETQYF.

The chain combines TRBV19 with TRBJ2-6, with D hard to call. CDR3 length: 15 amino acids. V lost 1 base and J 0 bases, leaving 4 bases between the germline ends. Germline loops: CDR1 LNHDA, CDR2 SQIVND (reference sequence). The CDR3 DNA follows: TGTGCCAGTAGTATAGGCGGCTCTGGGGCCAACGTCCTGACTTTC. Its protein is CASSIGGSGANVLTF.

The chain links TRBV6-1 to TRBJ1-1; a weak D match, TRBD1 (5 bases). This CDR3 contains 14 residues. Deletions cut 3 bases from V and 1 base from J, with 9 bases between. In germline, CDR1 is MNHNS, CDR2 SASEGT. CDR3 nucleotide sequence: TGTGCCAGCAGTGAGGACGGGGGGAACACTGAAGCTTTCTTT. This gives the protein CASSEDGGNTEAFF.

This chain uses TRBV5-1 with TRBJ2-7; 7 bases agree with TRBD1. The CDR3 loop spans 17 amino acids. V lost 4 bases and J lost 3; bases outside the gene matches: 16. In germline, CDR1 is SGHRS, CDR2 YFSETQ. Here the CDR3 reads CASSPPGGSVDRYEQYV. The CDR3 DNA is TGCGCCAGCAGCCCCCCAGGGGGAAGTGTGGATCGCTACGAGCAGTACGTC.

The rearrangement uses TRBV6-4 and TRBJ1-1; a possible D gene is TRBD1 (5 bases). This CDR3 contains 19 residues. The ends were cut back, 0 bases at V and 3 bases at J, with 23 bases in the middle. The germline CDR1 and CDR2 sequences are MRHNA and SNTAGT. CDR3 amino acids: CASSDSRLGPGGGHTEAFF. CDR3 bases: TGTGCCAGCAGTGACTCGCGGCTCGGGCCGGGGGGTGGGCACACTGAAGCTTTCTTT.

The chain joins TRBV11-3 to TRBJ2-3; 10 positions agree with TRBD2. V lost 2 bases, J lost 3 bases, and 5 bases stayed unmatched. CDR3 length: 16 residues. Germline CDR1 SGHNT, CDR2 YENEEA. The DNA for the CDR3 is TGTGCCAGCAGCTTAAAGCTAGCGGGAGTAACAGATACGCAGTATTTT. Encoded protein: CASSLKLAGVTDTQYF.

This clone has just a few counts. The V and J genes are TRBV9 and TRBJ2-7; D perhaps matches TRBD1 (5 bases). This CDR3 comprises 14 residues. Per germline, CDR1 SGDLS and CDR2 YYNGEE. V gave up 0 bases and J gave up 3 bases, with 10 bases separating them. Here the CDR3 reads CASSVVPGNYEQYF. DNA for the CDR3: TGTGCCAGCAGCGTAGTCCCAGGGAACTACGAGCAGTACTTC.

The chain links TRBV6-1 to TRBJ2-7, with TRBD1 as a possible D gene (6 bases). This CDR3 has 16 amino acids. With 2 bases removed from V and 2 bases from J, the gap between germline ends came to 16 bases. Germline V gene data show CDR1 as MNHNS and CDR2 as SASEGT. The CDR3 region is CASSEPGLRGPYEQYF. The CDR3 DNA sequence: TGTGCCAGCAGTGAACCCGGGCTCAGGGGACCCTACGAGCAGTACTTC.

The rearrangement links TRBV7-9 to TRBJ2-1; 9 bases agree with TRBD2. V was clipped by 5 bases and J by 10 bases; unmatched bases: 12. Per germline, CDR1 SEHNR and CDR2 FQNEAQ (reference sequence). This CDR3 spans 15 amino acids. In DNA, the CDR3 is TGTGCCAGCAGCCAGAGCGGGAGGCCACAAAAAGAGCAGTTCTTC. Translating gives CASSQSGRPQKEQFF. Filled out from reference TRBV7-9 and TRBJ2-1, the complete variable domain reads DTGVSQNPRHKITKRGQNVTFRCDPISEHNRLYWYRQTLGQGPEFLTYFQNEAQLEKSRLLSDRFSAERPKGSFSTLEIQRTEQGDSAMYLCASSQSGRPQKEQFFGPGTRLTVL.

This clone was detected a few times. The CDR3 protein is CASSASYPGQGNTIYF. The CDR3 DNA sequence: TGTGCCAGCAGTGCCTCTTATCCGGGACAGGGAAACACCATATATTTT. This chain joins TRBV6-1 and TRBJ1-3; 7 bases align to TRBD1. The junction had 10 bases not matched to a gene; V was cut back by 4 bases and J by 4 bases. This CDR3 contains 16 residues. The germline CDR1 and CDR2 sequences are MNHNS and SASEGT.

This clone was recorded a few times. The chain links TRBV30 to TRBJ2-1, with a tentative D call TRBD1 (6 bases). This CDR3 is built from 13 residues. Trimming shortened V by 5 bases and J by 4 bases, and 12 bases separated the two germline ends. From germline, CDR1 is GTSNPN and CDR2 SVGIG (reference sequence). The CDR3 DNA is TGTGCCTGGTGCTTAACAGGGTACAATGAGCAGTTCTTC. Its translation: CAWCLTGYNEQFF.

The table lists this clone with a few counts. The chain has TRBV30 and TRBJ1-1; 8 positions agree with TRBD1. CDR1 GTSNPN and CDR2 SVGIG come from the germline V gene (reference sequence). V shed 3 bases and J 4 bases; nucleotides not matched to a gene: 7. The CDR3 covers 14 residues. In nucleotides, the CDR3 is TGTGCCTGGAGACGTCCCGGGACAGGCACTGAAGCTTTCTTT. Amino acid sequence: CAWRRPGTGTEAFF. Full variable domain (outside the CDR3, taken from reference TRBV30 and TRBJ1-1): SQTIHQWPATLVQPVGSPLSLECTVEGTSNPNLYWYRQAAGRGLQLLFYSVGIGQISSEVPQNLSASRPQDRQFILSSKKLLLSDSGFYLCAWRRPGTGTEAFFGQGTRLTVV.

Comment on this clone: Compared with germline, one end of the junction differs, possibly owing to a read error. The rearrangement uses TRBV7-9 and TRBJ1-1; the D gene is possibly TRBD1 (5 bases). The CDR3 contains 14 residues. Germline V gene lookup returns CDR1 SEHNR and CDR2 FQNEAQ (reference sequence). The CDR3 loop reads CSSSLEGATTEAFF. The CDR3 DNA sequence: TGTTCCAGCAGCCTGGAAGGGGCGACTACTGAAGCTTTCTTT.

This clone was seen only once. This chain links TRBV9 with TRBJ1-1, with a possible D match to TRBD1 (5 bases). Germline V gene lookup returns CDR1 SGDLS and CDR2 YYNGEE. The CDR3 sequence is 14 residues long. V lost 4 bases, J lost 2 bases, and 12 bases lay in between. CDR3 loop: CASSPPTDNTEAFF. In nucleotides, the CDR3 is TGTGCCAGCAGCCCTCCGACAGATAACACTGAAGCTTTCTTT. The full variable domain, rest sourced from reference TRBV9 and TRBJ1-1, is DSGVTQTPKHLITATGQRVTLRCSPRSGDLSVYWYQQSLDQGLQFLIQYYNGEERAKGNILERFSAQQFPDLHSELNLSSLELGDSALYFCASSPPTDNTEAFFGQGTRLTVV.

This sequence joins TRBV7-6 and TRBJ2-2, with 10 bases matching TRBD2. CDR3 length: 15 residues. Germline lookup yields CDR1 SGHVS and CDR2 FNYEAQ. The trim removed 4 bases at V and 5 bases at J, leaving 4 bases unmatched. CDR3 DNA sequence: TGTGCCAGCAGCTCCCCAGCGGGAGGGACCGGGGAGCTGTTTTTT. Amino acid sequence: CASSSPAGGTGELFF.

V and J are TRBV6-5 and TRBJ2-3; maybe TRBD1 (5 bases). The CDR3 length is 14 residues. V lost 6 bases and J lost 4, with 14 bases in between. In germline, CDR1 is MNHEY, CDR2 SVGAGI. The CDR3 region is CASRGHIWADTQYF. In nucleotides, the CDR3 is TGTGCCAGCAGAGGACATATATGGGCAGATACGCAGTATTTT.

This chain joins TRBV5-6 and TRBJ2-5, with a weak D call TRBD1 (6 bases). CDR1 and CDR2 (germline): SGHDT, YYEEEE. This CDR3 has 16 residues. Between the trimmed V and J ends, which lost 0 bases and 2 bases, there was a span of 14 bases. In nucleotides, the CDR3 is TGTGCCAGCAGCTTGGAGTTGGGGGCTGGTCAAGAGACCCAGTACTTC. Translated, it gives CASSLELGAGQETQYF.

This sequence joins TRBV7-9 and TRBJ1-4; D may be TRBD1 (5 bases). V lost 5 bases and J 7 bases, leaving 17 bases between the germline ends. Germline V CDR1 and CDR2: SEHNR, FQNEAQ (reference sequence). The CDR3 has 15 amino acids. CDR3 region: CASSLPGGAGEKLFF. In DNA, the CDR3 is TGTGCCAGCAGCCTACCCGGGGGAGCTGGTGAAAAACTGTTTTTT.

The rearrangement links TRBV29-1 to TRBJ2-2, with D perhaps matching TRBD2 (6 bases). V was cut by 4 bases and J by 3 bases, with 15 bases left in between. The CDR3 loop spans 15 amino acids. Germline V gives CDR1 SQVTM, CDR2 ANQGSEA. The CDR3 here is CSVGRAPGYTGELFF. Written as DNA, the CDR3 is TGCAGCGTTGGGAGGGCTCCGGGGTACACCGGGGAGCTGTTTTTT.

V and J are TRBV29-1 and TRBJ1-2; tentative D call: TRBD1 (6 bases). The CDR3 loop spans 14 amino acids. Germline V gene data show CDR1 as SQVTM and CDR2 as ANQGSEA. Trimming left V 3 bases short and J 1 base short, with 12 bases between. The CDR3 DNA reads TGCAGCGTTGATGGGGACACCGTTAACTATGGCTACACCTTC. Translating it yields CSVDGDTVNYGYTF.

CDR3 DNA: TGCGCCAGCAGCCCGGACAGTGACACCGGGGAGCTGTTTTTT. Translating it yields CASSPDSDTGELFF. The V gene is TRBV5-1, the J gene TRBJ2-2; D is possibly TRBD1 (6 bases). Germline V gene sequence: CDR1 SGHRS, CDR2 YFSETQ. The V end was cut by 4 bases, the J end by 3 bases, with 10 bases between. This CDR3 has 14 residues.

In its sample, this clone was seen a few times. The chain has TRBV9 and TRBJ2-5, with D possibly being TRBD1 (6 bases). Deletions cut 0 bases from V and 5 bases from J, with 11 bases between. CDR3 size: 14 residues. Germline CDR1 is SGDLS and CDR2 is YYNGEE. CDR3 bases: TGTGCCAGCAGCGTAGAGACAGGATGGGAGACCCAGTACTTC. Translated: CASSVETGWETQYF.

The gene calls are TRBV19 and TRBJ2-2; 8 nucleotides align to TRBD1. V lost 5 bases, J lost 7 bases, and 6 bases stayed unmatched. The length of the CDR3 is 14 residues. Germline V gene data show CDR1 as LNHDA and CDR2 as SQIVND (reference sequence). CDR3 DNA: TGTGCCAGTAGTGCCGGACAGGGAGGCGGGGAGCTGTTTTTT. Translation: CASSAGQGGGELFF.

The chain combines TRBV11-2 with TRBJ2-7, with D maybe TRBD1 (5 bases). Deletions cut 0 bases from V and 1 base from J, with 7 bases between. The CDR3 has 14 amino acids. Germline V gene lookup returns CDR1 SGHAT and CDR2 FQNNGV. The CDR3 loop reads CASSLEGPSYEQYF. The DNA for the CDR3 is TGTGCCAGCAGCTTAGAGGGGCCGTCCTACGAGCAGTACTTC.

The V and J genes are TRBV7-3 and TRBJ2-6, with D possibly matching TRBD1 (6 bases). Germline CDR1 is SGHTA and CDR2 is FQGTGA. The germline V and J ends were trimmed by 5 bases and 0 bases, with 17 bases remaining between them. This CDR3 region has 18 residues. This CDR3 reads CASSPKPQGLSGANVLTF. DNA for the CDR3: TGTGCCAGCAGCCCAAAACCACAGGGCCTCTCTGGGGCCAACGTCCTGACTTTC. Full variable domain (missing parts from reference TRBV7-3 and TRBJ2-6): GAGVSQTPSNKVTEKGKYVELRCDPISGHTALYWYRQSLGQGPEFLIYFQGTGAADDSGLPNDRFFAVRPEGSVSTLKIQRTERGDSAVYLCASSPKPQGLSGANVLTFGAGSRLTVL.

The rearrangement links TRBV10-3 to TRBJ2-7; TRBD2 agrees at 12 bases. Germline lookup yields CDR1 ENHRY and CDR2 SYGVKD. Losses at the gene ends were 7 bases for V and 4 bases for J; bases not matched to a gene: 5. The CDR3 spans 14 residues. CDR3: CAITIGLAGYEQYF. CDR3 DNA: TGTGCCATCACCATCGGACTAGCGGGGTACGAGCAGTACTTC.

V gene TRBV9 combines with J gene TRBJ2-5; tentatively, D is TRBD2 (6 bases). The CDR3 extends over 17 amino acids. The V end lost 0 bases, the J end lost 5 bases, and 20 bases lay between the germline ends. The germline V gene has CDR1 SGDLS and CDR2 YYNGEE. The CDR3 DNA reads TGTGCCAGCAGCGTAGAGGATGGGGGGATAGTTGAGGAGACCCAGTACTTC. Residues: CASSVEDGGIVEETQYF. The full variable domain, its missing parts supplied by reference TRBV9 and TRBJ2-5, is DSGVTQTPKHLITATGQRVTLRCSPRSGDLSVYWYQQSLDQGLQFLIQYYNGEERAKGNILERFSAQQFPDLHSELNLSSLELGDSALYFCASSVEDGGIVEETQYFGPGTRLLVL.

The rearrangement joins TRBV6-1 to TRBJ1-6, with D possibly matching TRBD1 (5 bases). The CDR3 sequence is 15 residues long. Trimming left V 7 bases short and J 10 bases short, with 20 bases between. CDR1 and CDR2 (germline): MNHNS, SASEGT. The CDR3 bases are TGTGCCAGCATAGGATTAGCGGGGGGTGGATCACCCCTCCACTTT. It specifies CASIGLAGGGSPLHF.

The chain is built from TRBV7-2 and TRBJ2-7; D uncertain. This CDR3 has 13 amino acids. Trimming cost V 2 bases and J 2 bases, with 7 bases left between them. Germline V gene sequence: CDR1 SGHTA, CDR2 FQGNSA. The CDR3: CASSLSVPYEQYF. The DNA of the CDR3 is TGTGCCAGCAGCTTATCGGTGCCCTACGAGCAGTACTTC.

The rearrangement uses TRBV2 and TRBJ2-3; 7 positions match TRBD1. The V gene end was trimmed by 9 bases and the J gene end by 2 bases; junction bases not matched to a gene: 5. Germline lookup yields CDR1 SNHLY and CDR2 FYNNEI. This CDR3 spans 13 amino acids. The CDR3 loop reads CARRDRYTDTQYF. CDR3 DNA: TGTGCCAGAAGGGACAGATACACAGATACGCAGTATTTT. Full variable domain (remainder filled in from reference TRBV2 and TRBJ2-3): EPEVTQTPSHQVTQMGQEVILRCVPISNHLYFYWYRQILGQKVEFLVSFYNNEISEKSEIFDDQFSVERPDGSNFTLKIRSTKLEDSAMYFCARRDRYTDTQYFGPGTRLTVL.

Only a few counts were recorded for this clone. The chain carries TRBV5-1 and TRBJ1-2; 10 bases align to TRBD1. The V gene end was trimmed by 0 bases and the J gene end by 4 bases; junction bases not matched to a gene: 3. The CDR3 extends over 15 amino acids. The germline V gene has CDR1 SGHRS and CDR2 YFSETQ. CDR3 DNA: TGCGCCAGCAGCTTGGGGGGACAGGGGCGCTATGGCTACACCTTC. Amino acids: CASSLGGQGRYGYTF.